One sample yielded the 31 T cell receptor beta chains listed below, sequenced in a study of blood T cell repertoires in COVID-19. Sequenced by immunoSEQ multiplex PCR; TCRdb stores in-frame clones only, minus some. The sample records about 170,000 clones, less than 85% being singletons. Sequencing input: peripheral blood. Receptors were obtained from a woman in her forties with COVID-19, enrolled during active disease.

The CDR3 protein is CASSPSRGRGYEQYF. DNA of the CDR3: TGTGCCAGCAGCCCGTCTCGGGGTAGGGGGTACGAGCAGTACTTC. The V gene is TRBV11-2, the J gene TRBJ2-7; possibly TRBD1 for D (6 bases). The germline V and J ends were trimmed by 5 bases and 4 bases, with 18 bases remaining between them. This CDR3 spans 15 amino acids. Germline V gives CDR1 SGHAT, CDR2 FQNNGV.

The gene calls are TRBV28 and TRBJ1-3; D is unclear. The CDR3 covers 11 residues. Trimming cost V 3 bases and J 8 bases, with 5 bases left between them. Germline V CDR1 and CDR2: MDHEN, SYDVKM. As DNA, the CDR3 is TGTGCCAGCAGTTTCATAGACACCATATATTTT. It encodes CASSFIDTIYF.

This rearrangement joins TRBV11-3 to TRBJ2-1; D is perhaps TRBD1 (6 bases). The CDR3 loop spans 19 amino acids. Trimming cost V 1 base and J 5 bases, with 24 bases left between them. CDR1 and CDR2 from the germline V gene are SGHNT and YENEEA. The DNA of the CDR3 is TGTGCCAGCAGCTTAGGCCGTGCAGGGGTAGGAAAGGCCGACAATGAGCAGTTCTTC. This gives the protein CASSLGRAGVGKADNEQFF.

The chain links TRBV2 to TRBJ2-1; TRBD1 aligns across 8 bases. J lost 8 bases, V lost 5 bases, and 8 bases had no gene match. This CDR3 comprises 14 residues. Germline values: CDR1 SNHLY, CDR2 FYNNEI. CDR3 coding DNA: TGTGCCAGCAGTCGGACAGGGAAGGTCGATGAGCAGTTCTTC. This sequence encodes CASSRTGKVDEQFF.

The chain recombines TRBV4-1 with TRBJ2-1; 8 bases line up with TRBD2. Germline loops: CDR1 MGHRA, CDR2 YSYEKL. This CDR3 is 16 amino acids long. The ends lost 0 bases at V and 7 bases at J; junction bases unmatched: 8. CDR3 amino acids: CASSQEARLARNEQFF. The CDR3, as DNA: TGCGCCAGCAGCCAAGAGGCGAGACTAGCGAGGAATGAGCAGTTCTTC.

V and J are TRBV6-2 or TRBV6-3 and TRBJ2-7; 7 nucleotides match TRBD1. CDR1 and CDR2 from the germline V gene are MNHEY and SVGEGT. Losses at the gene ends were 5 bases for V and 4 bases for J; bases not matched to a gene: 5. The CDR3 consists of 13 residues. The CDR3, as DNA: TGTGCCAGCAGTACAGGGGAAGGGTACGAGCAGTACTTC. Translated: CASSTGEGYEQYF.

A few counts support this clone. The chain has TRBV2 and TRBJ2-1; 12 nucleotides line up with TRBD2. Trimming took 6 bases from V and 6 from J; bases not matched to a gene: 6. Germline CDR1 and CDR2: SNHLY and FYNNEI. The CDR3 is 15 residues long. The CDR3 DNA reads as TGTGCCAGCAGACCCCTAGCGGGAGGGGGCAATGAGCAGTTCTTC. It encodes CASRPLAGGGNEQFF.

V is TRBV28 and J is TRBJ1-5, with D possibly TRBD1 on 5 matching bases. Trimming cost V 6 bases and J 8 bases, with 20 bases left between them. The CDR3 has 15 residues. CDR1 is MDHEN, CDR2 SYDVKM, per germline. The CDR3 sequence: CASSLNPQTAKPQHF. In DNA, the CDR3 is TGTGCCAGCAGCCTAAACCCCCAGACAGCGAAGCCCCAGCATTTT. Filled out from reference TRBV28 and TRBJ1-5, the complete variable domain reads DVKVTQSSRYLVKRTGEKVFLECVQDMDHENMFWYRQDPGLGLRLIYFSYDVKMKEKGDIPEGYSVSREKKERFSLILESASTNQTSMYLCASSLNPQTAKPQHFGDGTRLSIL.

This chain links TRBV19 with TRBJ2-5, with D perhaps matching TRBD2 (5 bases). CDR1 and CDR2 (germline): LNHDA, SQIVND (reference sequence). V dropped 3 bases and J dropped 5 bases, with 13 bases sitting between them. The CDR3 is 14 amino acids. CDR3 in amino acids: CASSIASRGETQYF. For the CDR3, the DNA is TGTGCCAGTAGTATTGCCAGCCGCGGGGAGACCCAGTACTTC.

The rearrangement joins TRBV5-1 to TRBJ1-2, with a tentative D call TRBD1 (5 bases). This CDR3 contains 15 residues. Trimming shortened V by 0 bases and J by 4 bases, and 13 bases separated the two germline ends. Germline V gene sequence: CDR1 SGHRS, CDR2 YFSETQ. The CDR3 nucleotides are TGCGCCAGCAGCTTGGGGAGGGGTCAGAGCTATGGCTACACCTTC. Translating gives CASSLGRGQSYGYTF.

CDR3 DNA: TGTGCCAGCGCCCCGGGAGGGGGCGCGGAAAAACTGTTTTTT. Protein product: CASAPGGGAEKLFF. The chain recombines TRBV7-9 with TRBJ1-4; TRBD1 matches 7 bases. The CDR3 is 14 residues long. Germline V lookup: CDR1 SEHNR, CDR2 FQNEAQ (reference sequence). Trimming at V came to 8 bases and at J to 8 bases, leaving 11 bases not matched to a gene.

The gene calls are TRBV6-5 and TRBJ2-5; TRBD2 agrees at 9 bases. The ends lost 7 bases at V and 4 bases at J; junction bases unmatched: 10. Germline lookup yields CDR1 MNHEY and CDR2 SVGAGI. The CDR3 covers 15 residues. The chain's CDR3 is CASTGSGRWRETQYF. CDR3 coding DNA: TGTGCCAGCACGGGTAGCGGGAGATGGAGAGAGACCCAGTACTTC.

The chain recombines TRBV28 with TRBJ1-5; 9 bases align to TRBD1. This CDR3 has 14 amino acids. After removal of 10 bases from V and 7 bases from J, the junction contained 11 bases not matched to a gene. Germline values: CDR1 MDHEN, CDR2 SYDVKM. CDR3 protein: CAIQDRGFGQPQHF. In nucleotides, the CDR3 is TGTGCCATACAGGACAGGGGTTTTGGCCAGCCCCAGCATTTT.

The V call is TRBV7-8, the J call TRBJ1-1, with 8 bases identical to TRBD1. The length of the CDR3 is 13 residues. J lost 10 bases, V lost 1 base, and 5 bases had no gene match. Looked up from germline, CDR1 is SGHVS and CDR2 is FQNEAQ. The CDR3 region is CASSLGDRGGAFF. For the CDR3, the DNA is TGTGCCAGCAGCTTAGGTGACAGGGGAGGAGCTTTCTTT.

This rearrangement joins TRBV6-5 to TRBJ2-7; TRBD2 aligns across 7 bases. The CDR3 contains 15 residues. The V segment lost 0 bases and the J segment 5 bases; nucleotides outside the gene matches: 7. From germline, CDR1 is MNHEY and CDR2 SVGAGI. In DNA form, the CDR3 reads TGTGCCAGCAGTTACTCGAGGACTAGTCGGGACGAGCAGTACTTC. Translating it yields CASSYSRTSRDEQYF.

CDR3 sequence: CASSISRNNQPQHF. For the CDR3, the DNA is TGTGCCAGTAGTATCTCCAGAAACAATCAGCCCCAGCATTTT. V gene TRBV19 combines with J gene TRBJ1-5; no definite D call. The length of the CDR3 is 14 residues. Trimming cost V 3 bases and J 3 bases, with 9 bases left between them. The germline V gene has CDR1 LNHDA and CDR2 SQIVND (reference sequence).

The chain combines TRBV9 with TRBJ2-7; perhaps TRBD1 as D (5 bases). Germline loops: CDR1 SGDLS, CDR2 YYNGEE. Trimming took 4 bases from V and 2 from J, leaving 13 bases between them. This CDR3 region has 14 residues. The CDR3, as DNA: TGTGCCAGCAGCCCAGGACAAGGCGCCTACGAGCAGTACTTC. Its protein is CASSPGQGAYEQYF.

V usage is TRBV19 and J usage is TRBJ2-5, with D maybe TRBD2 (5 bases). CDR1 LNHDA and CDR2 SQIVND come from the germline V gene (reference sequence). V was shortened by 3 bases and J by 0 bases, with 8 bases between the two germline ends. The CDR3 contains 14 residues. Here the CDR3 reads CASSMDSYQETQYF. In DNA form, the CDR3 reads TGTGCCAGTAGTATGGACTCCTACCAAGAGACCCAGTACTTC. The entire variable domain, with the rest obtained from reference TRBV19 and TRBJ2-5, is as follows: DGGITQSPKYLFRKEGQNVTLSCEQNLNHDAMYWYRQDPGQGLRLIYYSQIVNDFQKGDIAEGYSVSREKKESFPLTVTSAQKNPTAFYLCASSMDSYQETQYFGPGTRLLVL.

The rearrangement uses TRBV2 and TRBJ2-7; possible D gene TRBD2, 6 bases. The CDR3 loop spans 16 amino acids. V dropped 7 bases and J dropped 3 bases, with 22 bases sitting between them. From germline, CDR1 is SNHLY and CDR2 FYNNEI. The chain's CDR3 is CASILSAGPRGYEQYF. DNA for the CDR3: TGTGCCAGCATTCTCTCTGCGGGGCCGAGGGGCTACGAGCAGTACTTC. Together with reference TRBV2 and TRBJ2-7, the CDR3 gives the full variable domain: EPEVTQTPSHQVTQMGQEVILRCVPISNHLYFYWYRQILGQKVEFLVSFYNNEISEKSEIFDDQFSVERPDGSNFTLKIRSTKLEDSAMYFCASILSAGPRGYEQYFGPGTRLTVT.

V and J are TRBV5-5 and TRBJ2-2, with D possibly being TRBD2 (5 bases). Germline-derived CDR1 and CDR2 are SGHKS and YYEKEE (reference sequence). The V end was cut by 4 bases, the J end by 3 bases, with 13 bases between. The CDR3 has 15 amino acids. This CDR3 is CASSPGPRDTGELFF. CDR3 in DNA: TGTGCCAGCAGCCCCGGGCCGAGGGACACCGGGGAGCTGTTTTTT. Filled out from reference TRBV5-5 and TRBJ2-2, the complete variable domain reads DAGVTQSPTHLIKTRGQQVTLRCSPISGHKSVSWYQQVLGQGPQFIFQYYEKEERGRGNFPDRFSARQFPNYSSELNVNALLLGDSALYLCASSPGPRDTGELFFGEGSRLTVL.

This clone was detected a few times. This chain's CDR3 is CASSGGTGNQPQHF. CDR3 DNA sequence: TGCGCCAGCAGCGGCGGGACGGGGAATCAGCCCCAGCATTTT. The chain is built from TRBV5-1 and TRBJ1-5; a possible D gene is TRBD1 (5 bases). Trimming removed 4 bases from V and 4 bases from J, with 12 bases in between. The germline gives CDR1 SGHRS, CDR2 YFSETQ. The CDR3 loop spans 14 amino acids. The complete variable domain, with remaining parts taken from reference TRBV5-1 and TRBJ1-5, reads KAGVTQTPRYLIKTRGQQVTLSCSPISGHRSVSWYQQTPGQGLQFLFEYFSETQRNKGNFPGRFSGRQFSNSRSEMNVSTLELGDSALYLCASSGGTGNQPQHFGDGTRLSIL.

The chain uses TRBV19 and TRBJ2-3, with TRBD2 as a possible D gene (6 bases). Trimming removed 5 bases from V and 7 bases from J, with 10 bases in between. The CDR3 extends over 12 amino acids. Germline V gene sequence: CDR1 LNHDA, CDR2 SQIVND (reference sequence). Written as DNA, the CDR3 is TGTGCCAGTAGTTTGGGACTTCATACGCAGTATTTT. This encodes CASSLGLHTQYF.

The sample holds a few counts of this clone. V is TRBV3-1 (or the pseudogene TRBV3-2) and J is TRBJ2-2; D is uncertain. V lost 2 bases and J 5 bases, leaving 3 bases between the germline ends. CDR1 LGHDT and CDR2 YNNKEL come from the germline V gene (reference sequence). This CDR3 contains 12 residues. The CDR3 here is CASSQRTGELFF. In DNA, the CDR3 is TGTGCCAGCAGCCAACGGACCGGGGAGCTGTTTTTT.

The V call is TRBV2, the J call TRBJ1-6; 7 bases fit TRBD1. This CDR3 is 15 amino acids long. CDR1 and CDR2 from the germline V gene are SNHLY and FYNNEI. V lost 4 bases and J lost 7; bases outside the gene matches: 7. CDR3 sequence: CASSGTGTENSPLHF. In nucleotides, the CDR3 is TGTGCCAGCAGTGGGACCGGGACAGAAAATTCACCCCTCCACTTT. The full variable domain, completed using reference TRBV2 and TRBJ1-6, is EPEVTQTPSHQVTQMGQEVILRCVPISNHLYFYWYRQILGQKVEFLVSFYNNEISEKSEIFDDQFSVERPDGSNFTLKIRSTKLEDSAMYFCASSGTGTENSPLHFGNGTRLTVT.

The chain combines TRBV9 with TRBJ2-3; 11 bases are shared with TRBD2. This CDR3 contains 18 residues. The germline V gene encodes CDR1 SGDLS and CDR2 YYNGEE. V shed 2 bases and J 0 bases; nucleotides not matched to a gene: 8. The CDR3 loop is CASSVLGLAVMSTDTQYF. The CDR3 DNA follows: TGTGCCAGCAGCGTCCTGGGACTAGCGGTAATGAGCACAGATACGCAGTATTTT.

The rearrangement joins TRBV5-1 to TRBJ2-7; D might be TRBD1 (7 bases). V lost 0 bases and J 4 bases, leaving 14 bases between the germline ends. Germline V gene lookup returns CDR1 SGHRS and CDR2 YFSETQ. The CDR3 length is 15 residues. Written as DNA, the CDR3 is TGCGCCAGCAGCTTGGGCGGGGACAGAGTATACGAGCAGTACTTC. Translation: CASSLGGDRVYEQYF.

The J gene is TRBJ2-7, the V gene TRBV14; D is ambiguous. Germline CDR1 SGHDN, CDR2 FVKESK. V lost 1 base and J 6 bases, leaving 16 bases between the germline ends. CDR3 length equals 15 residues. Here the CDR3 DNA reads TGTGCCAGCAGCCAAGGTTTGACGACAACTCCCGAGCAGTACGTC. Amino acids: CASSQGLTTTPEQYV.

This clone was counted once. The J gene is TRBJ2-7, the V gene TRBV5-5; TRBD2 is a possible D gene (5 bases). With 0 bases removed from V and 1 base from J, the gap between germline ends came to 8 bases. CDR3 length equals 14 residues. Germline CDR1 is SGHKS and CDR2 is YYEKEE (reference sequence). The CDR3 reads CASSLAPGSYEQYF. CDR3 in DNA: TGTGCCAGCAGCTTGGCGCCGGGATCCTACGAGCAGTACTTC. Supplemented by reference TRBV5-5 and TRBJ2-7, the full variable domain reads DAGVTQSPTHLIKTRGQQVTLRCSPISGHKSVSWYQQVLGQGPQFIFQYYEKEERGRGNFPDRFSARQFPNYSSELNVNALLLGDSALYLCASSLAPGSYEQYFGPGTRLTVT.

J is TRBJ1-4 and V is TRBV9, with a tentative D call TRBD1 (5 bases). V lost 0 bases and J 3 bases, leaving 9 bases between the germline ends. Per germline, CDR1 SGDLS and CDR2 YYNGEE. The CDR3 runs 15 residues. The CDR3 sequence: CASSVVGGSNEKLFF. In DNA, the CDR3 is TGTGCCAGCAGCGTAGTCGGGGGTTCTAATGAAAAACTGTTTTTT.

The table lists this clone with a few counts. This chain links TRBV4-1 with TRBJ1-5, with D possibly TRBD1 on 5 matching bases. Germline loops: CDR1 MGHRA, CDR2 YSYEKL. V lost 0 bases, J lost 7 bases, and 13 bases lay in between. The CDR3 has 15 residues. CDR3 sequence reads: CASSQEAGGWQPQHF. In nucleotides, the CDR3 is TGCGCCAGCAGCCAAGAGGCCGGGGGGTGGCAGCCCCAGCATTTT.

The V gene is TRBV11-2, the J gene TRBJ1-6; 10 bases are a match to TRBD1. The length of the CDR3 is 14 residues. Trimming removed 5 bases from V and 13 bases from J; junction bases left unmatched: 8. The germline V gene encodes CDR1 SGHAT and CDR2 FQNNGV. The CDR3 here is CASSLRTGGDPLHF. The CDR3 nucleotides read TGTGCCAGCAGCCTGCGGACAGGGGGGGATCCCCTCCACTTT.